This T cell receptor (beta chain) originates from a study of blood T cell repertoires in COVID-19. Study-level background: Acute and convalescent COVID-19 specimens originated in the United States, Italy and Spain.

CDR1 and CDR2 (germline): MGHRA, YSYEKL. This CDR3 has 15 amino acids. V shed 4 bases and J shed 7 bases, with 19 bases lying between them. Sequenced by immunoSEQ multiplex PCR; TCRdb stores in-frame clones only, minus some. The profile shows around 130,000 clones, approximately 84% of them singletons. Sequenced sample: peripheral blood. The chain couples TRBV4-1 to TRBJ1-1; D possibly corresponds to TRBD1 (5 bases). The TCR originated in a woman in her 30s who had recovered from COVID-19. The CDR3 sequence: CASSPNLLSQGEAFF. DNA for the CDR3: TGCGCCAGCAGCCCCAATCTCCTTAGTCAGGGTGAAGCTTTCTTT.